This TCR beta chain was sequenced in a study of immune characterization of retroperitoneal liposarcoma (dated by TCRdb to the late 2010s). On this clonotype itself: Its antigen has not been determined. A junction boundary mismatches the germline segment, possibly from a read error.

Per the germline V gene (reference sequence), MNHEY is the CDR1 and SMNVEV is the CDR2. The CDR3 numbers 14 residues from cysteine through phenylalanine. Here the CDR3 DNA is all that survives: 42 bases in frame from base 1. The receptor library was made with PCR. For sequencing, a NextSeq 500 was employed. TCRdb reworked the public reads: Q25 trimming with fastp, MiXCR clone assembly, productive beta chains retained. One record per CDR3 amino acid sequence lists the most common genes and DNA. The table for this sample lists about 10,000 distinct CDR3 sequences; under 25% of them were counted only once. The ten largest account for 8% to 9.5% of the sample.

Rearrangement joined TRBV27 to TRBJ2-1; 12 central nucleotides agree with TRBD2. Specimen: blood. This sequence originates from a female donor with retroperitoneal liposarcoma. Here the CDR3 is given as CASSPARTSGTLLF. The bases read TGTGCCAGCAGTCCCGCTCGGACTAGCGGGACTCTGCTCTTC.